The subject of this entry is one TCR beta chain. Authors' analysis steps: Amplification of reference gene primers provided the estimated nucleated cell counts. TCRdb's table, derived via immunoSEQ multiplex PCR, lists solely in-frame clones and lacks some. V and J calls and clone size follow that table, whereas D and trimming were derived from the DNA. Of tens of thousands of clones in the sample, 82% were seen once. This sample is part of a study of blood T cell repertoires in COVID-19. The sample consisted of peripheral blood. The receptor was isolated from a woman in her sixties or seventies with acute or convalescent COVID-19.

For the CDR3, the DNA is TGTGCCAGCAGTTCCACAGGGTCAACTGAAGCTTTCTTT. Its translation is CASSSTGSTEAFF. V is TRBV25-1 and J is TRBJ1-1, with a weak D call TRBD1 (6 bases). Trimming removed 5 bases at V and 5 bases at J, with 12 bases between. This CDR3 comprises 13 residues. CDR1 MGHDK and CDR2 SYGVNS come from the germline V gene.